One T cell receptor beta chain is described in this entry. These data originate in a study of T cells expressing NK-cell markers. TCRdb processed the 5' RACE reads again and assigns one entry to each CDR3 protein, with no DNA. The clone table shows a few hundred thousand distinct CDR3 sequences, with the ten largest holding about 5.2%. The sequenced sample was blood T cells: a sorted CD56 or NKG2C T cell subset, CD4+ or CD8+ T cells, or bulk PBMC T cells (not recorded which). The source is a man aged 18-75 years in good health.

The CDR3 sequence is CASSVSHGRLNTEAFF. The chain recombines TRBV25-1 with TRBJ1-1; TCRdb names TRBD1, which stays unverified in the absence of DNA. Looked up from germline, CDR1 is MGHDK and CDR2 is SYGVNS. The CDR3 contains 16 residues.